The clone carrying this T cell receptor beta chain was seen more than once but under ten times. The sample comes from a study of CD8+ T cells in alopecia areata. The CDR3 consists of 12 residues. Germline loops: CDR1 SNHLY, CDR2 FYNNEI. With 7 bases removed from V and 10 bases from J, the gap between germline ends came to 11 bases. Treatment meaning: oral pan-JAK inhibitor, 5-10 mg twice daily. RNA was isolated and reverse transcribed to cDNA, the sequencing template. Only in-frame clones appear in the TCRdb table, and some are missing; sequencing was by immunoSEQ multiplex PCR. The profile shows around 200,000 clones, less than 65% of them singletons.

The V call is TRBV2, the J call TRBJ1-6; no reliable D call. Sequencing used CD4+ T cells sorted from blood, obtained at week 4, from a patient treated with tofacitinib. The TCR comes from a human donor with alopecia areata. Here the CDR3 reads CASTYSQSPLHF. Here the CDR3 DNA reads TGTGCCAGCACCTATTCTCAATCACCCCTCCACTTT.